These 23 T cell receptor beta chains came from one sample sequenced in a study of T cell responses to AZD1222 COVID-19 vaccine. The assay was immunoSEQ multiplex PCR, and TCRdb's table has in-frame clones only and misses some. The table records about 140,000 clones, 92% of them present only once. The sample was peripheral blood, taken on day 0 of AZD1222 vaccination. These TCRs come from an adult in good health.

The chain is built from TRBV3-1 (or the pseudogene TRBV3-2) and TRBJ2-7; 13 bases agree with TRBD2. The germline gives CDR1 LGHDT, CDR2 YNNKEL (reference sequence). V gave up 2 bases and J gave up 6 bases; unmatched junction bases: 7. The length of the CDR3 is 16 residues. The CDR3 reads CASSQSPGLAGVEQYF. The CDR3, as DNA: TGTGCCAGCAGCCAATCGCCCGGACTAGCGGGAGTCGAGCAGTACTTC.

The rearrangement links TRBV7-2 to TRBJ2-1; either TRBD1 or TRBD2 may fit D (5 bases each). CDR1 and CDR2 (germline): SGHTA, FQGNSA. Trimming pared 5 bases from V and 6 bases from J, leaving 14 bases between. The CDR3 sequence is 14 residues long. Here the CDR3 reads CASSVPGALNEQFF. CDR3 coding DNA: TGTGCCAGCAGCGTTCCCGGGGCCCTCAATGAGCAGTTCTTC. Looking up the rest from reference TRBV7-2 and TRBJ2-1 gives the full variable domain: GAGVSQSPSNKVTEKGKDVELRCDPISGHTALYWYRQSLGQGLEFLIYFQGNSAPDKSGLPSDRFSAERTGGSVSTLTIQRTQQEDSAVYLCASSVPGALNEQFFGPGTRLTVL.

V is TRBV27 and J is TRBJ1-5, with D perhaps TRBD1 (5 bases). Germline V gene lookup returns CDR1 MNHEY and CDR2 SMNVEV (reference sequence). The CDR3 is 13 residues long. V lost 4 bases and J 3 bases, leaving 7 bases between the germline ends. CDR3 nucleotide sequence: TGTGCCAGCAGTTCCGGGGCCAATCAGCCCCAGCATTTT. This encodes CASSSGANQPQHF.

V gene TRBV30 combines with J gene TRBJ1-2; perhaps TRBD1 as D (5 bases). CDR1 and CDR2 (germline): GTSNPN, SVGIG (reference sequence). Trimming stripped 2 bases from V and 4 bases from J, with 8 bases between. CDR3 length: 12 residues. The CDR3 protein is CAWSPGAYGYTF. The CDR3 bases are TGTGCCTGGAGTCCCGGGGCCTATGGCTACACCTTC.

The V call is TRBV4-1, the J call TRBJ1-4; D is unclear. The CDR3 consists of 16 residues. Per the germline V gene, CDR1 is MGHRA and CDR2 is YSYEKL. V was trimmed by 0 bases and J by 5 bases, leaving 13 bases between them. The CDR3 coding sequence is TGCGCCAGCAGCCAAGAAGGGCGAAGGGCGAATGAAAAACTGTTTTTT. This gives the protein CASSQEGRRANEKLFF.

The CDR3 region has the DNA TGTGCCAGCAGCAAGACTAGCGGGAGCTGTCGAGATACGCAGTATTTT. This translates into CASSKTSGSCRDTQYF. The genes are TRBV21-1 and TRBJ2-3; the D call of TRBD2 is as the table states it, not checked on the DNA. TRBV21-1 is an annotated pseudogene. The CDR3 covers 16 residues.

A word on this clone: Compared with germline, one end of the junction differs, possibly owing to a read error. The V gene is TRBV7-9, the J gene TRBJ2-1, with a weak D call TRBD2 (6 bases). CDR3 length: 15 amino acids. Germline CDR1 reads SEHNR; CDR2 reads FQNEAQ (reference sequence). In DNA, the CDR3 is TGTGCCAGCAGCCTAGCGTATAGCTCCTACAATGAGCAGTTCTTC. Translation gives CASSLAYSSYNEQFF.

With regard to this clone: Other DNA sequences from this sample encode an identical CDR3 as well. The rearrangement links TRBV9 to TRBJ1-3; TRBD1 aligns across 7 bases. The CDR3 spans 15 residues. From germline, CDR1 is SGDLS and CDR2 YYNGEE. J lost 2 bases, V lost 2 bases, and 4 bases had no gene match. Written as DNA, the CDR3 is TGTGCCAGCAGCGTCAGGGGGACGGCTGGAAACACCATATATTTT. Amino acids: CASSVRGTAGNTIYF.

This chain links TRBV11-2 with TRBJ1-1; D may be TRBD1 (5 bases). Germline V gene data show CDR1 as SGHAT and CDR2 as FQNNGV. The CDR3 consists of 13 residues. V was shortened by 5 bases and J by 4 bases, with 11 bases between the two germline ends. The CDR3 DNA reads as TGTGCCAGCAGCCGGGGGGTTGGCACTGAAGCTTTCTTT. It specifies CASSRGVGTEAFF.

The chain employs TRBV2 and TRBJ1-3; D unclear. The CDR3 contains 13 residues. Germline values: CDR1 SNHLY, CDR2 FYNNEI. V was shortened by 5 bases and J by 0 bases, with 5 bases between the two germline ends. This CDR3 reads CASSSVSGNTIYF. The CDR3 DNA follows: TGTGCCAGCAGTTCTGTCTCTGGAAACACCATATATTTT.

V gene TRBV5-4 combines with J gene TRBJ2-5; D remains unclear. The CDR3 extends over 14 amino acids. Germline V gives CDR1 SGHNT, CDR2 YYREEE (reference sequence). Trimming took 4 bases from V and 3 from J, leaving 13 bases between them. The CDR3 reads CASSRVGKEETQYF. The CDR3 DNA sequence: TGTGCCAGCAGCCGCGTGGGAAAGGAAGAGACCCAGTACTTC.

Comment on this clone: The sample has other DNA sequences that encode this CDR3 too. The chain links TRBV9 to TRBJ2-2; D may be TRBD2 (5 bases). V lost 2 bases and J lost 4, with 9 bases in between. This CDR3 spans 14 amino acids. Germline loops: CDR1 SGDLS, CDR2 YYNGEE. CDR3 loop: CASSVGGGTGELFF. In nucleotides, the CDR3 is TGTGCCAGCAGCGTTGGCGGAGGCACCGGGGAGCTGTTTTTT.

The chain has TRBV30 and TRBJ1-1, with D possibly matching TRBD1 (5 bases). Trimming left V 3 bases short and J 1 base short, with 12 bases between. Per the germline V gene, CDR1 is GTSNPN and CDR2 is SVGIG (reference sequence). This CDR3 has 14 amino acids. CDR3 protein: CAWSLLDRNTEAFF. The CDR3 region has the DNA TGTGCCTGGAGCCTACTAGACAGGAACACTGAAGCTTTCTTT.

CDR3: CSVELQPHQPQHF. The CDR3 nucleotides read TGCAGCGTTGAGTTGCAGCCTCATCAGCCCCAGCATTTT. The chain uses TRBV29-1 and TRBJ1-5; D uncertain. This CDR3 has 13 residues. Germline V gene data show CDR1 as SQVTM and CDR2 as ANQGSEA. V was shortened by 3 bases and J by 5 bases, with 11 bases between the two germline ends. Full variable domain (missing parts from reference TRBV29-1 and TRBJ1-5): SAVISQKPSRDICQRGTSLTIQCQVDSQVTMMFWYRQQPGQSLTLIATANQGSEATYESGFVIDKFPISRPNLTFSTLTVSNMSPEDSSIYLCSVELQPHQPQHFGDGTRLSIL.

The chain employs TRBV18 and TRBJ1-2; D gene ambiguous. V was clipped by 2 bases and J by 8 bases, with 12 bases between them. Germline V gene sequence: CDR1 KGHSH, CDR2 LQKENI. There are 13 residues in the CDR3. Written as DNA, the CDR3 is TGTGCCAGCTCACCAGTAACGGTGGAGGGCTACACCTTC. It is translated as CASSPVTVEGYTF. Using reference TRBV18 and TRBJ1-2 for the parts outside the CDR3, the full variable domain is NAGVMQNPRHLVRRRGQEARLRCSPMKGHSHVYWYRQLPEEGLKFMVYLQKENIIDESGMPKERFSAEFPKEGPSILRIQQVVRGDSAAYFCASSPVTVEGYTFGSGTRLTVV.

The gene calls are TRBV29-1 and TRBJ2-3, with 11 bases that match TRBD2. CDR3 length: 10 amino acids. V was pared by 7 bases and J by 14 bases, with 5 bases of the junction left unmatched. CDR1 and CDR2 (germline): SQVTM, ANQGSEA. CDR3: CSAKLAGVYF. Written as DNA, the CDR3 is TGCAGCGCTAAACTAGCGGGAGTGTATTTT.

This clone has a single count. The rearrangement uses TRBV7-9 and TRBJ1-1; TRBD1 might be the D (5 bases). Germline CDR1 reads SEHNR; CDR2 reads FQNEAQ (reference sequence). This CDR3 has 12 residues. V lost 5 bases and J 7 bases, leaving 11 bases between the germline ends. In DNA, the CDR3 is TGTGCCAGCAGCCTCCGAGGGGTTGAAGCTTTCTTT. Residues: CASSLRGVEAFF.

This sequence joins TRBV11-2 and TRBJ1-1; D is ambiguous. The CDR3 is 14 amino acids. V was pared by 1 base and J by 1 base, with 7 bases between. Germline V gene lookup returns CDR1 SGHAT and CDR2 FQNNGV. The CDR3 DNA reads TGTGCCAGCAGCTTAGCCCCAGGGAACACTGAAGCTTTCTTT. Translation gives CASSLAPGNTEAFF.

This chain connects TRBV29-1 to TRBJ2-2, with D possibly TRBD1 on 5 matching bases. V lost 2 bases and J lost 2, with 12 bases in between. This CDR3 region has 15 residues. Germline-derived CDR1 and CDR2 are SQVTM and ANQGSEA. The CDR3 sequence: CSVESTGANTGELFF. The CDR3, as DNA: TGCAGCGTTGAATCTACAGGAGCTAACACCGGGGAGCTGTTTTTT.

V and J are TRBV19 and TRBJ1-5; D unclear. Per the germline V gene, CDR1 is LNHDA and CDR2 is SQIVND (reference sequence). V lost 5 bases to trimming and J lost 0 bases, with 11 bases between them. The CDR3 is 15 residues long. The DNA for the CDR3 is TGTGCCAGTAGTGGGTCGGAGTATAGCAATCAGCCCCAGCATTTT. Amino acids: CASSGSEYSNQPQHF.

The chain has TRBV12-3 or TRBV12-4 and TRBJ2-1; 8 bases fit TRBD2. The J segment lost 7 bases and the V segment lost 10 bases, leaving 3 bases of the junction unmatched. The CDR3 loop spans 11 amino acids. In DNA, the CDR3 is TGTGCCACCGGCGGGGGGAATGAGCAGTTCTTC. This sequence encodes CATGGGNEQFF.

The gene calls are TRBV6-4 and TRBJ2-1; 7 bases are a match to TRBD1. The junction had 3 bases not matched to a gene; V was cut back by 3 bases and J by 10 bases. The CDR3 length is 12 residues. Germline lookup yields CDR1 MRHNA and CDR2 SNTAGT. CDR3 in DNA: TGTGCCAGCAGTGAACAGGGACAGGAGCAGTTCTTC. Protein product: CASSEQGQEQFF.

V and J are TRBV5-6 and TRBJ2-1; 7 bases map to TRBD2. V was clipped by 3 bases and J by 8 bases; unmatched bases: 11. Germline-derived CDR1 and CDR2 are SGHDT and YYEEEE. There are 15 residues in the CDR3. For the CDR3, the DNA is TGTGCCAGCAGCTCGTATGGCGGGAGTTTCGATGAGCAGTTCTTC. Residues: CASSSYGGSFDEQFF.